This TCR beta chain derives from a study of T cells after yellow fever vaccination. Background on the study: Fractions with few cells were prepared using SMART-Seq v4 Ultra Low Input.

Universal primer sites and UMIs were introduced during 5'RACE template-switching synthesis of TCR cDNA. One entry per CDR3 protein, called by TCRdb with MiXCR from the 5' RACE reads. The sample gives a few hundred thousand distinct CDR3 sequences, about 3% of which show up once; 2.5% to 3.5% is in the top ten. This clonotype appeared a few times. Losses at the gene ends were 5 bases for V and 6 bases for J; bases not matched to a gene: 16. Germline CDR1 MGHDK, CDR2 SYGVNS. This CDR3 has 17 amino acids. This specimen was CD4+ T cells sorted from PBMCs, taken 10 days after the yellow fever booster vaccination. The TCR comes from a young man who received the YFV17D yellow fever vaccine. The chain links TRBV25-1 to TRBJ2-1; 7 positions agree with TRBD1. CDR3 sequence reads: CASSSLGISRGSNEQFF. CDR3 nucleotide sequence: TGTGCCAGCAGTAGCCTTGGGATAAGCAGGGGGAGCAATGAGCAGTTCTTC.